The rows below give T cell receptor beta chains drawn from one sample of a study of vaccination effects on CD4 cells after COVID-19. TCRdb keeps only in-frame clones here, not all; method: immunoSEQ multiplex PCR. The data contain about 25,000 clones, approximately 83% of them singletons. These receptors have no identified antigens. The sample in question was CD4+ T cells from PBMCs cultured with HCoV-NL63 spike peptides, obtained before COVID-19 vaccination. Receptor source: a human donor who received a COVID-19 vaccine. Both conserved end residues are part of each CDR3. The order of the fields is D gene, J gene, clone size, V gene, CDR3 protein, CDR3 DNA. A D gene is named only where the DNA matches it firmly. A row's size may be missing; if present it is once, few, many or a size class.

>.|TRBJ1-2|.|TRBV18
CASSPTGSNYGYTF
TGTGCCAGCTCTCCTACAGGGAGCAACTATGGCTACACCTTC
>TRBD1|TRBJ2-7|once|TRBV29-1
CSATGQYYEQYF
TGCAGCGCTACGGGACAGTACTACGAGCAGTACTTC
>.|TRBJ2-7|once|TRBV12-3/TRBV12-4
CASSALNYEQYF
TGTGCCAGCAGTGCGTTGAACTACGAGCAGTACTTC
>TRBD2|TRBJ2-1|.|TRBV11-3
CASSGPGTSGVSPFF
TGTGCCAGCAGCGGACCCGGGACTAGCGGGGTCTCCCCGTTCTTC
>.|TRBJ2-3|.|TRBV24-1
CATSDGSTDTQYF
TGTGCCACCAGTGATGGCAGCACAGATACGCAGTATTTT
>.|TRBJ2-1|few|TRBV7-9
CASSRSSNEQFF
TGTGCCAGCAGCCGGTCCTCGAATGAGCAGTTCTTC
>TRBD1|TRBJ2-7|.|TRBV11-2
CASSPTTGGTEQYF
TGTGCCAGCAGCCCAACGACAGGGGGCACCGAGCAGTACTTC
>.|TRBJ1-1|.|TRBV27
CASTAWGFTEAFF
TGTGCCAGCACGGCCTGGGGGTTCACTGAAGCTTTCTTT
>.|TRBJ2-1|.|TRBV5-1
CASSSSRYNEQFF
TGCGCCAGCAGCTCCTCTCGATACAATGAGCAGTTCTTC
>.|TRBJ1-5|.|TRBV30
CAWSFSGQPQHF
TGTGCCTGGAGTTTTTCTGGTCAGCCCCAGCATTTT
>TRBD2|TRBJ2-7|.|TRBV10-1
CASSSRTSGSTYEQYF
TGCGCCAGCAGTTCCCGGACTAGCGGGAGCACCTACGAGCAGTACTTC
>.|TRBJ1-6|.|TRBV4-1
CASSQVRRVANSPLHF
TGCGCCAGCAGCCAAGTACGCAGGGTGGCTAATTCACCCCTCCACTTT
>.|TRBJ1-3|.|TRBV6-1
CASSEAHRSGNTIYF
TGTGCCAGCAGTGAAGCACATCGAAGCGGAAACACCATATATTTT
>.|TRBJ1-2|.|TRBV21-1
CASSKAYSTGANGYTF
TGTGCCAGCAGCAAAGCCTATTCGACAGGGGCTAATGGCTACACCTTC
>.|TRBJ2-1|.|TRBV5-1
CASSLTIQGSYNEQFF
TGCGCCAGCAGCTTAACGATACAGGGCTCCTACAATGAGCAGTTCTTC
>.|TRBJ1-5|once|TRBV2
CASSTRQLQPQHF
TGTGCCAGCAGTACCCGACAGCTCCAGCCCCAGCATTTT
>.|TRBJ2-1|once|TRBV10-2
CASRDFSYNEQFF
TGCGCCAGCAGGGACTTCTCCTACAATGAGCAGTTCTTC
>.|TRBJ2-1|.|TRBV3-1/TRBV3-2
CASSQEWGPYNEQFF
TGTGCCAGCAGCCAAGAGTGGGGTCCCTACAATGAGCAGTTCTTC
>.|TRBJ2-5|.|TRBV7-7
CASSQTGLGGETQYF
TGTGCCAGCAGCCAGACGGGTCTAGGGGGGGAGACCCAGTACTTC
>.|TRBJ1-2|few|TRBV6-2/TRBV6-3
CASTPTGGSYGYTF
TGTGCCAGCACCCCCACGGGGGGCTCCTATGGCTACACCTTC
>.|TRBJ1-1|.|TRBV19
CASSPTVRLMNTEAFF
TGTGCCAGTAGTCCCACGGTCCGTTTAATGAACACTGAAGCTTTCTTT
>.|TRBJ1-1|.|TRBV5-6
CASSLGGFTEAFF
TGTGCCAGCAGCTTGGGGGGATTCACTGAAGCTTTCTTT